This T cell receptor beta chain derives from a study of post-analysis software for immune sequencing data. Findings and caveats of the study: Controls had lower frequencies than patients of a handful of TRBV segments, which included TRBV5-6, TRBV5-1 and TRBV20-1. Relative to controls, patients with multiple sclerosis showed significantly lower normalized Chao1 diversity. Samples from one preparation batch, clustered by F measure, grouped strongly together.

The CDR3 has 15 residues. V dropped 6 bases and J dropped 7; count of bases not matched to a gene: 11. On this clonotype itself: Antigen specificity is unknown.

Unique molecular identifiers were present in the TCR beta cDNA libraries. TCRdb re-called the PCR reads with MiXCR, one entry per CDR3 protein. Of almost 700,000 distinct CDR3 sequences in the sample, approximately 59% were seen once. The rearrangement uses TRBV12-3 or TRBV12-4 and TRBJ2-1; 8 bases are a match to TRBD1. Material for sequencing was blood. The source is a girl between 2 and 10 years old with multiple sclerosis. CDR3 nucleotides: TGTGCCAGCAGGCTAAGCAGGGGGCAAAGGAATGAGCAGTTCTTC. This gives the protein CASRLSRGQRNEQFF.